This TCR beta chain derives from a study of T-cell reconstitution after alpha-beta-depleted transplantation in children (dated by TCRdb to 2016 to 2017). Background for the entire study: Using TCR repertoire profiling, the study followed T-cell immune reconstitution in a quantitative way in children after TCRalphabeta/CD19-depleted allogeneic hematopoietic cell transplantation. General conclusions and limits of the study: Over the following months the frequencies of hyperexpanded clones went down, and after one year T-cell counts and TCRbeta diversity were mostly credited to newly produced T cells. In some patients, the high TCRbeta diversity seen at day 60 was put down to recipient T cells and intrathymic progenitors that had survived conditioning. The apparently early alphabetaT-cell count recovery about two months after transplant was reportedly dependent on only several hundred rapidly expanded clones derived from non-depleted graft cells.

Taken from cysteine to phenylalanine, the CDR3 has 14 residues. This entry keeps only the CDR3 DNA: 42 bases, framed from base 1. Trimming takes 5 bases from V and 1 base from J, and the germline ends sit 11 bases apart. The germline V gene yields MDHEN for CDR1 and SYDVKM for CDR2. A remark on this clonotype: What antigen it recognizes has not been identified. No base quality information exists; no much larger clone differs at one position.

Libraries were built with PCR. This sample was sequenced with an Illumina HiSeq 2500. TCR library preparation used molecular barcoding, with unique molecular identifiers applied to normalize quantification of the TCRbeta repertoire. TCRdb's own reprocessing of the public reads used fastp at Q25 and MiXCR and kept productive beta chains. Duplicate CDR3 protein sequences are folded into a single record with the most common DNA and genes. In this sample the table shows fewer than 500,000 distinct CDR3 sequences, roughly 44% of which occur a single time. In total, the top ten clones hold 27% of the sample. Reading the label with the study, this specimen's treatment or condition is: allogeneic hematopoietic cell transplantation with graft depleted of TCRalphabeta T cells and CD19 B cells. The transplant recipients were children given TCRalphabeta/CD19-depleted allogeneic hematopoietic cell grafts.

In this chain, TRBV28 is recombined with TRBJ2-5, with an unclear D gene assignment. The source is a girl aged 2-10 years with aplastic anemia, due to receive a stem cell transplant. Sequencing used PBMCs, obtained before TCRalphabeta/CD19-depleted stem cell transplant. At the DNA level, the sequence is TGTGCCAGCAGTCCAAGGGTGTCCCAAGAGACCCAGTACTTC. Translation gives CASSPRVSQETQYF.